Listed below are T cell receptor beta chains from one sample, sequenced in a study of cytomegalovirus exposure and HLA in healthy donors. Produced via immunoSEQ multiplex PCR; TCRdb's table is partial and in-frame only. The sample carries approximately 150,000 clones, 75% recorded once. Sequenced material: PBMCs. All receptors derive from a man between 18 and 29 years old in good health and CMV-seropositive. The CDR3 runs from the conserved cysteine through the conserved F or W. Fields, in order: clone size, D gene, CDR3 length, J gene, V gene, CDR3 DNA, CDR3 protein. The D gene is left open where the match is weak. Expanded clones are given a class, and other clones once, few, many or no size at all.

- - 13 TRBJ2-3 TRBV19 TGTGCCAGTAGCGAACAGATACAGGATACGCAGTATTTT CASSEQIQDTQYF
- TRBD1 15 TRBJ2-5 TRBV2 TGTGCCAGCAGTGAAGCAACAGGGGGACAAGAGACCCAGTACTTC CASSEATGGQETQYF
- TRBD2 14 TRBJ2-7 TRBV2 TGTGCCGTCCCATCCCTAGCGGGAGGAGACGAGCGGTACTTC CAVPSLAGGDERYF
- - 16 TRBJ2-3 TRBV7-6 TGTGCCAGCAGCTTACGTTTTCGGAGGAGCACAGATACGCAGTATTTT CASSLRFRRSTDTQYF
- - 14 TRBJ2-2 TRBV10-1 TGCGCCAGCAGTCTTTCTGGGGAGACCGGGGAGCTGTTTTTT CASSLSGETGELFF
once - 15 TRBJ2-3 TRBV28 TGTGCCACCACATACCGGGACTCCCGCACAGATACGCAGTATTTT CATTYRDSRTDTQYF
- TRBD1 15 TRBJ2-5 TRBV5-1 TGCGCCAGCAGCTTAGGGGACAGGGGTCGAGAGACCCAGTACTTC CASSLGDRGRETQYF
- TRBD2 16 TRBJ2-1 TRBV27 TGTGCCAGCAGTCGATGGCCGGGACTAGCCTACAATGAGCAGTTCTTC CASSRWPGLAYNEQFF
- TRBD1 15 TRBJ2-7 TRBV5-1 TGCGCCAGCAGCTTGGTGGGGACAGGACGGTACGAGCAGTACTTC CASSLVGTGRYEQYF
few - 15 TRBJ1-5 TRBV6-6 TGTGCCAGCAGTTATGGCAGGGGATCGGATCAGCCCCAGCATTTT CASSYGRGSDQPQHF
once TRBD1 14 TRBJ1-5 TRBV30 TGTGCCTGGAGTGTAAGCAGGGGGCATCAGCCCCAGCATTTT CAWSVSRGHQPQHF
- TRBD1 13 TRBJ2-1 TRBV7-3 TGTGCCAGCAGCCGACAGGGGAATAGTGAGCAGTTCTTC CASSRQGNSEQFF
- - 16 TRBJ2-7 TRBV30 TGTGCCTGGAGTCCCCGAGGTGTCGGAAGGGGGGGTGTGCAGTACTTC CAWSPRGVGRGGVQYF
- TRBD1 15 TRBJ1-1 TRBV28 TGTGCCAGCAGTGTCCGGACAGGCCGGGGGACTGAAGCTTTCTTT CASSVRTGRGTEAFF
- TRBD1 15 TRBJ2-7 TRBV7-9 TGTGCCAGCAGCTTAGAGGCAGGGGGCGGTCGCGAGCAGTACTTC CASSLEAGGGREQYF
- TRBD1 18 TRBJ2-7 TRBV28 TGTGCCAGCAGTTCAGATCGGGACAGGGTTCGGGGCTCCTACGAGCAGTACTTC CASSSDRDRVRGSYEQYF
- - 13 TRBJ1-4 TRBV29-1 TGCAGTGCAGAGGGTGGGCCGAATGAAAAACTGTTTTTT CSAEGGPNEKLFF
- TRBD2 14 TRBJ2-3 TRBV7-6 TGTGCCAGCAGCCCGGGACTAGCAAGAGATACGCAGTATTTT CASSPGLARDTQYF
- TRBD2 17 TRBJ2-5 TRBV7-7 TGTGCTAGCAGTACGACTAGCGGGAGGGCCGGTTTCGAGACCCAGTACTTC CASSTTSGRAGFETQYF
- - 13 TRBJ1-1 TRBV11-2 TGTGCCAGCAGCTTAGATCGGGGTAGGGAAGCTTTCTTT CASSLDRGREAFF
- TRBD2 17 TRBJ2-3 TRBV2 TGTGCCAGCGAAGGGACTAGCGGGGCCCGTAGCACAGATACGCAGTATTTT CASEGTSGARSTDTQYF
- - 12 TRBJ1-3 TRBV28 TGTGCCAGCATCAACTCTGGAAACACCATATATTTT CASINSGNTIYF
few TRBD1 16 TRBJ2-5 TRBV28 TGTGCCAGCAGTGCCACAGGGGCCCGGAGGATGCAGACCCAGTACTTC CASSATGARRMQTQYF
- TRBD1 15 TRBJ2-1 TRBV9 TGTGCCAGCAGCGGACGACAGGGGAGTTCACTTGAGCAGTTCTTC CASSGRQGSSLEQFF
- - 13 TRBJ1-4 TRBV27 TGTGCCAGCAGTTTAGGGCAGGGGATGGAACTGTTTTTT CASSLGQGMELFF
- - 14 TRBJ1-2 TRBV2 TGTGCCAGCGCCCGCCGTGGGGGCCCCCAGAGCTACACCTTC CASARRGGPQSYTF
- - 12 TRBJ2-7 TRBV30 TGTGCCTGGAGTATCGGGGAATACGAGCAGTACTTC CAWSIGEYEQYF
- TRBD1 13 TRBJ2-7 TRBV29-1 TGCAGCGTCGGGACAGGTAAAGCCTACGAGCAGTACTTC CSVGTGKAYEQYF
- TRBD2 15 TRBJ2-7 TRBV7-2 TGTGCCAGCAGCTTAGCAGGGACTAGCGGTTACGAGCAGTACTTC CASSLAGTSGYEQYF
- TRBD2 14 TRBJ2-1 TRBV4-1 TGCGCCAGCAGCCAAGATCGGGGCGGGAGTCTTCAGTTCTTC CASSQDRGGSLQFF
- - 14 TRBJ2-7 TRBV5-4 TGTGCCAGCAGCCCGGGACTCCCCCCCTACGAGCAGTACTTC CASSPGLPPYEQYF
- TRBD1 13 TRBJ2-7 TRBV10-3 TGTGCCATCAGGGGGGACAGTTCCTACGAGCAGTACTTC CAIRGDSSYEQYF
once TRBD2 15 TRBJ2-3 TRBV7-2 TGTGCCAGCAGCCCCTCCCCCGGCGGGAGGCACACGCAGTATTTT CASSPSPGGRHTQYF
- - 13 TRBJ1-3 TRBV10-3 TGTGCCGTCGCCGGGCCCCAGGGAGGCACCATATATTTT CAVAGPQGGTIYF
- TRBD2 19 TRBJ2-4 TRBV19 TGTGCCAGTAGTCCTCTCGGCGGGAGGGCCGAATCTGCCAAAAACATTCAGTACTTC CASSPLGGRAESAKNIQYF
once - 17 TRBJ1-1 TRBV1 TGCACCAGCAGCCAACCCCGGGACACCCTTCGTAAGACTGAAGCTTTCTTT CTSSQPRDTLRKTEAFF
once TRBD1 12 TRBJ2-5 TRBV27 TGTGCCAGCAGGACAGGGGGAGAGACCCAGTACTTC CASRTGGETQYF
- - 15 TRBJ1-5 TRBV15 TGTGCCACCAGCACCCCTCACTCCCGGGATCAGCCCCAGCATTTT CATSTPHSRDQPQHF
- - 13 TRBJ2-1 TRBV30 TGTGCCTGGAGTGCCGCCGGCTACAATGAGCAGTTCTTC CAWSAAGYNEQFF
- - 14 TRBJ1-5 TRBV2 TGTGCCAGCAGTGAAGAAGACAGTTATCAGCCCCAGCATTTT CASSEEDSYQPQHF
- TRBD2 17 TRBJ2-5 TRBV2 TGTGCCAGCAAAACGACTAGCGGGAGGGGTGCGAGGGAGACCCAGTACTTC CASKTTSGRGARETQYF
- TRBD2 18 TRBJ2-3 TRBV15 TGTGCCACCAGCAGGCCTCAGGGACTAGCGGGAGGCACAGATACGCAGTATTTT CATSRPQGLAGGTDTQYF
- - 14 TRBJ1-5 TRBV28 TGTGCCAGCAGAAGGAGGGGAAGCAATCAGCCCCAGCATTTT CASRRRGSNQPQHF
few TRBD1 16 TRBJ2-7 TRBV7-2 TGTGCCAGCAGCTCCTTCCTGACCGGGACAGGGAACGAGCAGTACTTC CASSSFLTGTGNEQYF
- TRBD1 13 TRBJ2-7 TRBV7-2 TGTGCCAGCAGCCGCCAGGGGGCCTACGAGCAGTACTTC CASSRQGAYEQYF
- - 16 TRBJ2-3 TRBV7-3 TGTGCCAGCAGTCCCCAAGGGAGCAGGGGTGGAGATACGCAGTATTTT CASSPQGSRGGDTQYF
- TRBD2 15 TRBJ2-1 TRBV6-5 TGTGCCAGCATTCCCAGCGGGAAGACCTACAATGAGCAGTTCTTC CASIPSGKTYNEQFF
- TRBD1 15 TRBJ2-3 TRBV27 TGTGCCAGCAGGGAGGACAGGCGACGGGCAGATACGCAGTATTTT CASREDRRRADTQYF
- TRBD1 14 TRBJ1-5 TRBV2 TGTGCCAGCACAGGGACAGGAGAAAATCAGCCCCAGCATTTT CASTGTGENQPQHF
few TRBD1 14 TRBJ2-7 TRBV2 TGTGCCAGCAGTAGACAGGGGGGCGGCTACGAGCAGTACTTC CASSRQGGGYEQYF
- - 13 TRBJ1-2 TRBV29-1 TGCAGCGTGGCCTGGGGAGGCAACTATGGCTACCCCTTC CSVAWGGNYGYPF
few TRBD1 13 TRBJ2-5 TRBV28 TGTGCCAGTACAGGGGGCGCGACCCGGACCCAGTACTTC CASTGGATRTQYF
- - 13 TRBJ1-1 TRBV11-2 TGTGCCAGCAGCTCCCAGGGAAAGAATGAAGCTTTCTTT CASSSQGKNEAFF
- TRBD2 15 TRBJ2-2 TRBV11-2 TGTGCCAGCAGCTTAATGGGCGGGAGGGCCGGGGAGCTGTTTTTT CASSLMGGRAGELFF
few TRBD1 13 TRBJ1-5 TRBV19 TGTGCCAGTAGCCGACAGGGGAATCAGCCCCAGCATTTT CASSRQGNQPQHF
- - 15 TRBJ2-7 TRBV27 TGTGCCAGCAGTCATAGGGCGGGACCGCCCTACGAGCAGTACTTC CASSHRAGPPYEQYF
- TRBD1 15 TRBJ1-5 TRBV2 TGTGCCAGCAGACCGGGACAGGGCCCTTCTCAGCCCCAGCATTTT CASRPGQGPSQPQHF
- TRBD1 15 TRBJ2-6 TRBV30 TGTGCCTTGACAGGGACAGCTTCTGGGGCCAACGTCCTGACTTTC CALTGTASGANVLTF
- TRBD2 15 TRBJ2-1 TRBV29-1 TGCAGCGCTTCGGACTATGGCGGGAGGGCCGATGAGCAGTTCTTC CSASDYGGRADEQFF
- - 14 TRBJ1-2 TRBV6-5 TGTGCCAGCAGCCTTTCCTGGCCCAACTATGGCTACACCTTC CASSLSWPNYGYTF